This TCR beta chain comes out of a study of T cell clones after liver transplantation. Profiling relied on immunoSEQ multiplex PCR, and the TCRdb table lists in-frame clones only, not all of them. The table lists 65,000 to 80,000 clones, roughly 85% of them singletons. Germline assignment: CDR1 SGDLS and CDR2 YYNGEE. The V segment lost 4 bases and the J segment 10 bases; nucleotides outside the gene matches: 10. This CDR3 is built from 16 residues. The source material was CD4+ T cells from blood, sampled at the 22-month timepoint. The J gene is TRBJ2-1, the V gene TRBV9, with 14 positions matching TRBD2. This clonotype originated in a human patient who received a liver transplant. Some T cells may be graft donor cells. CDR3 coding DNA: TGTGCCAGCAGCCCCCAGGGACTAGCGGGGGAAACCGAGCAGTTCTTC. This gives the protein CASSPQGLAGETEQFF. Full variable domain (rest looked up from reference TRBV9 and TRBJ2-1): DSGVTQTPKHLITATGQRVTLRCSPRSGDLSVYWYQQSLDQGLQFLIQYYNGEERAKGNILERFSAQQFPDLHSELNLSSLELGDSALYFCASSPQGLAGETEQFFGPGTRLTVL.